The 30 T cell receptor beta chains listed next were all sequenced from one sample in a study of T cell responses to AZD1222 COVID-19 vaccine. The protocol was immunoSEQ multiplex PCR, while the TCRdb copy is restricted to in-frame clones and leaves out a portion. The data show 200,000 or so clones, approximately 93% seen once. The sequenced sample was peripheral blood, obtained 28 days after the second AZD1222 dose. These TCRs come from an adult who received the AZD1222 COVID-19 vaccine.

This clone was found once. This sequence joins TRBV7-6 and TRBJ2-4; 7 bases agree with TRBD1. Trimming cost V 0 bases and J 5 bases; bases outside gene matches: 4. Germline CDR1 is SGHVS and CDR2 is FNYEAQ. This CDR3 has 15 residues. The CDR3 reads CASSLALGGENIQYF. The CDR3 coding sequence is TGTGCCAGCAGCTTAGCGCTAGGGGGCGAAAACATTCAGTACTTC.

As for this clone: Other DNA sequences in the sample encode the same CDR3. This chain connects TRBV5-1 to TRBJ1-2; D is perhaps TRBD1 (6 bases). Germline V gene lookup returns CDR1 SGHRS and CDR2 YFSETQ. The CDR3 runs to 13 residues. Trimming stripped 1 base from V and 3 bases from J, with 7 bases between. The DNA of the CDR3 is TGCGCCAGCAGCTTGCCAGGGGACTATGGCTACACCTTC. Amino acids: CASSLPGDYGYTF.

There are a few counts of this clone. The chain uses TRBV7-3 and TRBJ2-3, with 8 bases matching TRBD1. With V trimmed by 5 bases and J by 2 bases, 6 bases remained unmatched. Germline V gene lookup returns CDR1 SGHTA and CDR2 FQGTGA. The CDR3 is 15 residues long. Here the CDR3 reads CASSTTGEPTDTQYF. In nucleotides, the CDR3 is TGTGCCAGCAGCACGACAGGGGAACCCACAGATACGCAGTATTTT.

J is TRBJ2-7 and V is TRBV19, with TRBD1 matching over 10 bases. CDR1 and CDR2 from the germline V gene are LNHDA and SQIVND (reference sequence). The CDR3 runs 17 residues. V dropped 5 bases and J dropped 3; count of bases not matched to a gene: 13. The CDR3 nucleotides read TGTGCCAGTAGTTGTCCGCCGTGGACAGGGGGTTTCTACGAGCAGTACTTC. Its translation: CASSCPPWTGGFYEQYF.

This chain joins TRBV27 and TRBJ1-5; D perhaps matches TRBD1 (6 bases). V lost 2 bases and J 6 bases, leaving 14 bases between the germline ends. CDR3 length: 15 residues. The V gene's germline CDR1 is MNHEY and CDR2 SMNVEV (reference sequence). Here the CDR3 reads CASSLNRVAGQPQHF. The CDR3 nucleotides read TGTGCCAGCAGTTTAAACAGGGTGGCCGGTCAGCCCCAGCATTTT.

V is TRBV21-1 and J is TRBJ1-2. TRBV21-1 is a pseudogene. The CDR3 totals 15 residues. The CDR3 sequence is CASSAERLEDYGYTF. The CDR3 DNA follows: TGTGCCAGCAGCGCAGAGCGTCTGGAAGACTATGGCTACACCTTC.

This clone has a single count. This CDR3 reads CASGGATHYGYTF. Written as DNA, the CDR3 is TGTGCCAGCGGAGGAGCGACCCATTATGGCTACACCTTC. The V call is TRBV28, the J call TRBJ1-2; D is uncertain. CDR1 and CDR2 from the germline V gene are MDHEN and SYDVKM. This CDR3 is built from 13 residues. With 8 bases removed from V and 5 bases from J, the gap between germline ends came to 15 bases.

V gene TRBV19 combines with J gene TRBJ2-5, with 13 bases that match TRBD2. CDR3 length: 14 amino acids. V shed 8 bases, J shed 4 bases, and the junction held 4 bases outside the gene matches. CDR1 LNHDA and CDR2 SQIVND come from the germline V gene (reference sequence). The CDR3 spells CASRWTSGGETQYF. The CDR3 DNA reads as TGTGCCAGTCGATGGACTAGCGGGGGAGAGACCCAGTACTTC.

The CDR3 DNA follows: TGTGCCAGCAGCAACCGGGGGGCGGGAGATCAAGAGACCCAGTACTTC. It translates to CASSNRGAGDQETQYF. The chain has TRBV3-1 (or the pseudogene TRBV3-2) and TRBJ2-5, with D perhaps matching TRBD2 (7 bases). Germline assignment: CDR1 LGHDT and CDR2 YNNKEL (reference sequence). V was clipped by 5 bases and J by 2 bases, with 18 bases between them. The CDR3 sequence is 16 residues long.

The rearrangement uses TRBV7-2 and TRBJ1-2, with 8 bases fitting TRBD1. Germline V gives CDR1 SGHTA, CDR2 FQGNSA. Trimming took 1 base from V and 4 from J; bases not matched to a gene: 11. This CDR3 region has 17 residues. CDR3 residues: CASSLVGGQGAAYGYTF. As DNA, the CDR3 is TGTGCCAGCAGCTTAGTAGGGGGGCAGGGGGCGGCCTATGGCTACACCTTC.

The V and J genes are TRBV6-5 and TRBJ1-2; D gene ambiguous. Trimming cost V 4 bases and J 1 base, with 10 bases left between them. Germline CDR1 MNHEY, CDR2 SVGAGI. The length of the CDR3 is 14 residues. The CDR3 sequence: CASSSTVVNYGYTF. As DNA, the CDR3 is TGTGCCAGCAGTTCGACGGTGGTTAACTATGGCTACACCTTC.

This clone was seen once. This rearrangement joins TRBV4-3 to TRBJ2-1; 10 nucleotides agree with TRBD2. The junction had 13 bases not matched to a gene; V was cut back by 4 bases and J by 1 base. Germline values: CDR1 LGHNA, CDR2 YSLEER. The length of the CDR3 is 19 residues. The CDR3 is CASSLRPASGGDSYNEQFF. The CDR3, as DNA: TGCGCCAGCAGCCTCCGACCCGCTAGCGGGGGAGATTCCTACAATGAGCAGTTCTTC.

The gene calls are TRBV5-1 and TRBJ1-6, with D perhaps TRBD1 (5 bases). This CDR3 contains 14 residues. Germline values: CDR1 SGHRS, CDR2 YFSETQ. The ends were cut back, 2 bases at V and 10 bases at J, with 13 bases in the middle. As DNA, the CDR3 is TGCGCCAGCAGCTTAAATGGAGGGACCTCACCCCTCCACTTT. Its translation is CASSLNGGTSPLHF.

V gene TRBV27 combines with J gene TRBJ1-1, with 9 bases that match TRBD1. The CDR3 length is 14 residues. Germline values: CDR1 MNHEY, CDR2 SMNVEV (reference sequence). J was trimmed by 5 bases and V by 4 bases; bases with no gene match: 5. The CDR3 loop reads CASSWGQGPTEAFF. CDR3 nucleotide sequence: TGTGCCAGCAGTTGGGGACAGGGCCCAACTGAAGCTTTCTTT.

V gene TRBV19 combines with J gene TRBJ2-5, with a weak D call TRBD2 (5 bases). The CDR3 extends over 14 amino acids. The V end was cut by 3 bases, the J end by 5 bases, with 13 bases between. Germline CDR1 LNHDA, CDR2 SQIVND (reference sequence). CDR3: CASSMRSGMETQYF. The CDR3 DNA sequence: TGTGCCAGTAGTATGAGGTCCGGGATGGAGACCCAGTACTTC.

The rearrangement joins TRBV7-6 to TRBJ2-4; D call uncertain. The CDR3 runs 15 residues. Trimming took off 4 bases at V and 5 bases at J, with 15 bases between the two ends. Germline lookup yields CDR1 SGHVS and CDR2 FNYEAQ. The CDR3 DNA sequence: TGTGCCAGCAGCTCATCGGACCTCTCCCAAAACATTCAGTACTTC. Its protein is CASSSSDLSQNIQYF.

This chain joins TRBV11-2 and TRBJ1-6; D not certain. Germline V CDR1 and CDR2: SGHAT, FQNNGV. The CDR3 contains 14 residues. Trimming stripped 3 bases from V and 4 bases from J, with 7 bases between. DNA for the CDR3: TGTGCCAGCAGCTTTGTTCAGTATAATTCACCCCTCCACTTT. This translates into CASSFVQYNSPLHF.

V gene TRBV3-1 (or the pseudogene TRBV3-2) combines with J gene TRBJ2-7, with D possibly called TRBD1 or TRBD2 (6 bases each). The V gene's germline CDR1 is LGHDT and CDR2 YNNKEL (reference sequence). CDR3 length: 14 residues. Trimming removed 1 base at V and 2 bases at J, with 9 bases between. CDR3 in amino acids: CASSQVGGPYEQYF. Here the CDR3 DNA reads TGTGCCAGCAGCCAAGTCGGGGGCCCCTACGAGCAGTACTTC.

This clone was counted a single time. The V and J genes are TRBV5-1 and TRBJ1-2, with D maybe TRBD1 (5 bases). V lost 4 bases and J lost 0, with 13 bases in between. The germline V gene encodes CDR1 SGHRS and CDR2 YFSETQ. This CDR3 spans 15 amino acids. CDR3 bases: TGCGCCAGCAGCCTGGAGGGACGGTCTAACTATGGCTACACCTTC. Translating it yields CASSLEGRSNYGYTF.

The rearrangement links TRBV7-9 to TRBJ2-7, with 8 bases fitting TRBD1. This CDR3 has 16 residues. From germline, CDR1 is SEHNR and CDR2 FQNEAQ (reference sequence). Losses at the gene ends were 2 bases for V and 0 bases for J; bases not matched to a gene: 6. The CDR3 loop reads CASSLRGQGSSYEQYF. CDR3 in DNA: TGTGCCAGCAGCTTAAGAGGACAGGGATCCTCCTACGAGCAGTACTTC.

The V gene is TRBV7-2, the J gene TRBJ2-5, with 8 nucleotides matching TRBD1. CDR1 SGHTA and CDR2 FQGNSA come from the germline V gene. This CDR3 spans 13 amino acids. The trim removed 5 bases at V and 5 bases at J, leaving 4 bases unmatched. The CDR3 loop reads CASSTTGGETQYF. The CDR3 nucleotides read TGTGCCAGCAGCACTACAGGGGGGGAGACCCAGTACTTC.

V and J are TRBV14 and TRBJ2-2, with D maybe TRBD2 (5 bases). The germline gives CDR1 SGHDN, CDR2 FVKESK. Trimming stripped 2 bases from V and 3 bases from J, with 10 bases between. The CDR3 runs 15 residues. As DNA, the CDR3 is TGTGCCAGCAGCCAACCGGGGATCTACACCGGGGAGCTGTTTTTT. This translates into CASSQPGIYTGELFF.

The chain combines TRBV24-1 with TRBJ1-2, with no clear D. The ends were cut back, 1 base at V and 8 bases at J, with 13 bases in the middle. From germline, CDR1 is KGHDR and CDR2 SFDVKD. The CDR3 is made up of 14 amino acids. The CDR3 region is CATSDFDGKGGYTF. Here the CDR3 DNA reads TGTGCCACCAGTGATTTCGACGGAAAAGGAGGCTACACCTTC.

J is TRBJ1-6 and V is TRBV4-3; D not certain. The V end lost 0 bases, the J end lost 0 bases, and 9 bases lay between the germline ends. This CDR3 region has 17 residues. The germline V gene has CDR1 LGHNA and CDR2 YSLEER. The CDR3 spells CASSQDLTGSYNSPLHF. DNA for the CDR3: TGCGCCAGCAGCCAAGATTTAACCGGCTCCTATAATTCACCCCTCCACTTT.

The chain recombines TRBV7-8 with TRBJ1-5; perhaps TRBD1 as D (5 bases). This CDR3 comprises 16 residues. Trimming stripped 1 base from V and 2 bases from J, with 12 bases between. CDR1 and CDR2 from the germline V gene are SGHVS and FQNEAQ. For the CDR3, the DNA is TGTGCCAGCAGCTTAGTAGGGGCGGGGGGCAATCAGCCCCAGCATTTT. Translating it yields CASSLVGAGGNQPQHF.

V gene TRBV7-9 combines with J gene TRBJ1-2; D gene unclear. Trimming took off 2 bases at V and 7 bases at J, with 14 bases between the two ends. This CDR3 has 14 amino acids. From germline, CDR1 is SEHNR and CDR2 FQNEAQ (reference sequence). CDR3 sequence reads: CASSLQVVWGGYTF. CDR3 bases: TGTGCCAGCAGCTTACAGGTCGTCTGGGGTGGCTACACCTTC.

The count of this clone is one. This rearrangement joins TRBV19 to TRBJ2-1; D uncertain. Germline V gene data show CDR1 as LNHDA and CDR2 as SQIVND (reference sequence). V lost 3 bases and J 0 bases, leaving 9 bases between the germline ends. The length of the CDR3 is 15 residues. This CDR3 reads CASSMDGLSYNEQFF. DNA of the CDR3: TGTGCCAGTAGTATGGACGGCCTCTCCTACAATGAGCAGTTCTTC.

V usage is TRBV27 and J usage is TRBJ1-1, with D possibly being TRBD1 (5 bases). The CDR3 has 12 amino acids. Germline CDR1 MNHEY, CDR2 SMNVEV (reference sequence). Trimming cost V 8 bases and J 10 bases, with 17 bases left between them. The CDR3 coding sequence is TGTGCCAGCTGGGAGTTGGGACGGGCAGCTTTCTTT. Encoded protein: CASWELGRAAFF.

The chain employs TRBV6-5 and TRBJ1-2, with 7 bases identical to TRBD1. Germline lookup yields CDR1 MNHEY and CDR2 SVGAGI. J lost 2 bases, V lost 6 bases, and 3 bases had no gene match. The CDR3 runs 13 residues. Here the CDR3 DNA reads TGTGCCAGCAGGCAACAGGGGAACTATGGCTACACCTTC. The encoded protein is CASRQQGNYGYTF.

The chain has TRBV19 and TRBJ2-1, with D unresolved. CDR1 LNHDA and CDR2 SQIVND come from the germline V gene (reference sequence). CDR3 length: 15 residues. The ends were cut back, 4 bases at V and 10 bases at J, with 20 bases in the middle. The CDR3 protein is CASSKASMGLYEQFF. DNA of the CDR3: TGTGCCAGTAGTAAAGCCTCCATGGGCCTATACGAGCAGTTCTTC.